This TCR beta chain originates from a study of cytomegalovirus exposure and HLA in healthy donors. Study summary: Around 80 million unique TCRs from HLA-typed donors were held in an early data release.

Study-level points and caveats: Cytomegalovirus association was listed for 164 TCR beta chains. By a later analysis, the bulk of CMV-associated TCR beta chains appeared HLA-restricted.

CDR1 is LNHDA, CDR2 SQIVND, per germline (reference sequence). The CDR3 has 15 residues. The J segment lost 2 bases and the V segment lost 5 bases, leaving 3 bases of the junction unmatched. Use of 60 Vbeta and 13 Jbeta primers characterized the PCR. The data were produced by immunoSEQ multiplex PCR, yet TCRdb's version contains in-frame clones alone and is incomplete. The table lists about 130,000 clones, roughly 85% of them singletons. Remarks on this clone: Its antigen is not identified.

Input material: PBMCs. The V and J genes are TRBV19 and TRBJ2-3; TRBD2 aligns across 11 bases. The receptor's source is a man aged 35 to 55 in good health and CMV-seropositive. The CDR3 loop reads CASSRTSGYTDTQYF. CDR3 DNA: TGTGCCAGTAGTCGGACTAGCGGGTACACAGATACGCAGTATTTT.